This paragraph covers one TCR beta chain sequence. The study assigned cohorts using participant-reported clinical history. This CDR3 comprises 15 residues. With V trimmed by 5 bases and J by 8 bases, 8 bases remained unmatched. Germline CDR1 SGHTA, CDR2 FQGTGA. The data stem from a study of blood T cell repertoires in COVID-19. As handled by the study authors: Quantification of nucleated cells was approximated via reference gene primer amplification. Profiling relied on immunoSEQ multiplex PCR, and the TCRdb table lists in-frame clones only, not all of them. V, J and clone size reflect that table, while D and trimming were determined from the DNA. The repertoire consists of 200,000 or so clones, with around 90% occurring once and the leading ten covering approximately 7.3%.

This clonotype was sampled from a man aged 25 to 45 in a cohort exposed to, infected with or recovered from COVID-19 (not recorded which). V gene TRBV7-3 combines with J gene TRBJ2-1, with 11 bases lining up with TRBD2. The specimen sequenced was PBMCs or T cells enriched from blood (not recorded which). DNA for the CDR3: TGTGCCAGCAGCCCCGGGACTAGCGGTTCGGATGAGCAGTTCTTC. It yields the protein CASSPGTSGSDEQFF.